This T cell receptor (beta chain) came from a study of technical replicates of blood from a few donors. Only in-frame clones appear in the TCRdb table, and some are missing; sequencing was by immunoSEQ multiplex PCR. Of under 90,000 clones listed, less than 95% are singletons. This clone showed up just once. This CDR3 comprises 17 residues. Germline lookup yields CDR1 LGHNT and CDR2 FRNRAP. J gave up 4 bases and V 1 base, and 12 bases lay outside the gene matches. Sequencing was performed on T cells isolated from PBMCs. The chain has TRBV12-5 and TRBJ1-1; 7 bases align to TRBD1. The clonotype comes from a human donor in good health. CDR3 coding DNA: TGTGCTAGTGGTTTGGCACATACAGGGGATGGGCGCACTGAAGCTTTCTTT. It specifies CASGLAHTGDGRTEAFF.